These 22 T cell receptor beta chains were all obtained from the same sample, sequenced in a study of beta chain features in type 1 diabetes. cDNA synthesis used the whole RNA isolate, giving expressed TCRB sequences. Here immunoSEQ multiplex PCR was the method, and the copy in TCRdb shows in-frame clones only, minus some. Among some 410,000 clones listed, about an eighth were seen once. The sequenced sample consisted of naive CD4+ T cells from blood. The receptors here all came from a woman aged 18-29 years in good health.

This clone was seen more than once but under ten times. The chain joins TRBV5-1 to TRBJ2-6, with D possibly being TRBD1 or TRBD2 (5 bases each). Germline values: CDR1 SGHRS, CDR2 YFSETQ. Trimming stripped 3 bases from V and 0 bases from J, with 13 bases between. CDR3 length: 17 amino acids. CDR3 amino acids: CASSSRGSSSGANVLTF. CDR3 DNA: TGCGCCAGCAGCTCCCGGGGCAGTAGCTCTGGGGCCAACGTCCTGACTTTC.

This clone has only a few counts. Other DNA sequences of this sample code for an identical CDR3. This chain joins TRBV5-1 and TRBJ2-3; D is unclear. The V gene's germline CDR1 is SGHRS and CDR2 YFSETQ. The CDR3 consists of 14 residues. The V end lost 0 bases, the J end lost 2 bases, and 7 bases lay between the germline ends. CDR3 nucleotides: TGCGCCAGCAGCTTGGTTCAGGACACAGATACGCAGTATTTT. It encodes CASSLVQDTDTQYF.

This clone occurred a few times. This chain uses TRBV4-2 with TRBJ2-7; 8 positions agree with TRBD2. Germline CDR1 is LGHNA and CDR2 is YNFKEQ. The CDR3 is made up of 14 amino acids. J lost 3 bases, V lost 6 bases, and 7 bases had no gene match. As DNA, the CDR3 is TGTGCCAGCAGACCCAGCGGGAGAGACTACGAGCAGTACTTC. Protein sequence: CASRPSGRDYEQYF.

This clone came up a few times. The chain is built from TRBV16 and TRBJ1-2; the D gene is possibly TRBD1 (5 bases). Germline V gene sequence: CDR1 KGHSY, CDR2 FQNENV. The CDR3 runs 14 residues. V lost 0 bases and J 4 bases, leaving 9 bases between the germline ends. The CDR3 region has the DNA TGTGCCAGCAGCCAATCCGGACACACCTATGGCTACACCTTC. This gives the protein CASSQSGHTYGYTF.

The chain recombines TRBV7-2 with TRBJ2-2; a weak D match, TRBD2 (6 bases). V lost 6 bases and J lost 11, with 13 bases in between. The germline CDR1 and CDR2 sequences are SGHTA and FQGNSA. CDR3 size: 12 residues. CDR3 nucleotide sequence: TGTGCCAGCAGGAGAGGGACTGCCGAGCTGTTTTTT. The encoded protein is CASRRGTAELFF.

The chain joins TRBV25-1 to TRBJ2-6; 7 bases match TRBD2. In germline, CDR1 is MGHDK, CDR2 SYGVNS. Trimming cost V 1 base and J 1 base; bases outside gene matches: 4. CDR3 length: 17 amino acids. CDR3 nucleotide sequence: TGTGCCAGCAGTGAATCCGCCGGGAGGTCTGGGGCCAACGTCCTGACTTTC. Its translation is CASSESAGRSGANVLTF. Filled out from reference TRBV25-1 and TRBJ2-6, the complete variable domain reads EADIYQTPRYLVIGTGKKITLECSQTMGHDKMYWYQQDPGMELHLIHYSYGVNSTEKGDLSSESTVSRIRTEHFPLTLESARPSHTSQYLCASSESAGRSGANVLTFGAGSRLTVL.

This clone was counted only a few times. V is TRBV4-2 and J is TRBJ1-1, with D tentatively TRBD1 (6 bases). Germline V gives CDR1 LGHNA, CDR2 YNFKEQ. The V end lost 1 base, the J end lost 5 bases, and 14 bases lay between the germline ends. The length of the CDR3 is 15 residues. The CDR3 reads CASSQASGGRTEAFF. The DNA of the CDR3 is TGTGCCAGCAGCCAAGCCTCCGGGGGGCGGACTGAAGCTTTCTTT.

This clone has a handful of counts. The CDR3 sequence: CASSLRDRPLGGELFF. CDR3 nucleotide sequence: TGTGCCAGCAGCCTCCGTGACAGACCACTGGGCGGGGAGCTGTTTTTT. This chain uses TRBV4-2 with TRBJ2-2; possibly TRBD1 for D (5 bases). With 4 bases removed from V and 7 bases from J, the gap between germline ends came to 19 bases. CDR1 and CDR2 from the germline V gene are LGHNA and YNFKEQ. The CDR3 is 16 residues long.

This clone showed up just a few times. This chain joins TRBV6-5 and TRBJ2-1; 11 nucleotides match TRBD2. Germline lookup yields CDR1 MNHEY and CDR2 SVGAGI. V was pared by 3 bases and J by 2 bases, with 3 bases of the junction left unmatched. The CDR3 runs 16 residues. The CDR3 protein is CASSYSGGAPYNEQFF. CDR3 DNA sequence: TGTGCCAGCAGTTATAGCGGGGGGGCCCCCTACAATGAGCAGTTCTTC.

The chain is built from TRBV28 and TRBJ2-2; tentatively, D is TRBD2 (7 bases). The CDR3 spans 18 residues. The germline V and J ends were trimmed by 4 bases and 1 base, with 19 bases remaining between them. CDR1 and CDR2 (germline): MDHEN, SYDVKM. The CDR3 coding sequence is TGTGCCAGCAGTTCCCTACGGGGGGCACCTGGGAACACCGGGGAGCTGTTTTTT. Protein product: CASSSLRGAPGNTGELFF. The complete variable domain, with remaining parts taken from reference TRBV28 and TRBJ2-2, reads DVKVTQSSRYLVKRTGEKVFLECVQDMDHENMFWYRQDPGLGLRLIYFSYDVKMKEKGDIPEGYSVSREKKERFSLILESASTNQTSMYLCASSSLRGAPGNTGELFFGEGSRLTVL.

The J gene is TRBJ1-4, the V gene TRBV30; the D gene is possibly TRBD1 (5 bases). The CDR3 extends over 14 amino acids. Trimming took off 4 bases at V and 5 bases at J, with 14 bases between the two ends. Germline V gives CDR1 GTSNPN, CDR2 SVGIG (reference sequence). The CDR3 DNA sequence: TGTGCCTGGACCGCCGGGACTGCCAATGAAAAACTGTTTTTT. Protein product: CAWTAGTANEKLFF. Full variable domain (rest looked up from reference TRBV30 and TRBJ1-4): SQTIHQWPATLVQPVGSPLSLECTVEGTSNPNLYWYRQAAGRGLQLLFYSVGIGQISSEVPQNLSASRPQDRQFILSSKKLLLSDSGFYLCAWTAGTANEKLFFGSGTQLSVL.

This clone was detected only a few times. This chain joins TRBV4-2 and TRBJ1-4, with 7 bases matching TRBD1. V shed 4 bases and J 4 bases; nucleotides not matched to a gene: 6. The CDR3 runs to 15 residues. Germline V gene data show CDR1 as LGHNA and CDR2 as YNFKEQ. The CDR3, as DNA: TGTGCCAGCAGCCGTGGGACAGACGATAATGAAAAACTGTTTTTT. This sequence encodes CASSRGTDDNEKLFF.

The chain carries TRBV28 and TRBJ1-1; unclear D gene. The germline V gene has CDR1 MDHEN and CDR2 SYDVKM. V was shortened by 2 bases and J by 9 bases, with 16 bases between the two germline ends. This CDR3 comprises 14 residues. CDR3 loop: CASSLRPIPEKAFF. The CDR3, as DNA: TGTGCCAGCAGTTTACGACCGATTCCCGAGAAAGCTTTCTTT.

The chain combines TRBV14 with TRBJ2-2; D unresolved. The CDR3 has 15 amino acids. The ends were cut back, 1 base at V and 1 base at J, with 7 bases in the middle. Per the germline V gene, CDR1 is SGHDN and CDR2 is FVKESK. The CDR3 coding sequence is TGTGCCAGCAGCCAAGCTTCTAGGAACACCGGGGAGCTGTTTTTT. Its protein product is CASSQASRNTGELFF.

This clone was observed a few times. V is TRBV27 and J is TRBJ1-4, with 7 bases matching TRBD1. The V segment lost 8 bases and the J segment 4 bases; nucleotides outside the gene matches: 7. The CDR3 consists of 14 residues. Germline CDR1 and CDR2: MNHEY and SMNVEV (reference sequence). The CDR3 sequence: CASGRGLNNEKLFF. DNA of the CDR3: TGTGCCAGCGGCAGGGGGTTGAATAATGAAAAACTGTTTTTT. Full variable domain (missing parts from reference TRBV27 and TRBJ1-4): EAQVTQNPRYLITVTGKKLTVTCSQNMNHEYMSWYRQDPGLGLRQIYYSMNVEVTDKGDVPEGYKVSRKEKRNFPLILESPSPNQTSLYFCASGRGLNNEKLFFGSGTQLSVL.

This clone was counted between two and nine times. In the same sample, other DNA sequences code for this CDR3. The chain carries TRBV9 and TRBJ1-1; D remains unclear. The V end was cut by 0 bases, the J end by 1 base, with 7 bases between. The CDR3 totals 14 residues. CDR1 and CDR2 (germline): SGDLS, YYNGEE. The DNA of the CDR3 is TGTGCCAGCAGCGTAGGGGTAGGGAACACTGAAGCTTTCTTT. Translated, it gives CASSVGVGNTEAFF.

This clone was detected only a few times. This sequence joins TRBV19 and TRBJ1-2, with D maybe TRBD1 (5 bases). CDR1 and CDR2 from the germline V gene are LNHDA and SQIVND (reference sequence). The CDR3 runs to 13 residues. The V end lost 5 bases, the J end lost 4 bases, and 11 bases lay between the germline ends. CDR3 residues: CASSWRGVYGYTF. The CDR3 region has the DNA TGTGCCAGTAGTTGGAGAGGGGTCTATGGCTACACCTTC.

The chain joins TRBV7-2 to TRBJ2-1; 8 nucleotides match TRBD2. Per the germline V gene, CDR1 is SGHTA and CDR2 is FQGNSA. The J segment lost 3 bases and the V segment lost 3 bases, leaving 4 bases of the junction unmatched. The CDR3 sequence is 15 residues long. The CDR3 DNA reads as TGTGCCAGCAGCTTTGGCGGGAGGTTCTACAATGAGCAGTTCTTC. Translating it yields CASSFGGRFYNEQFF.

The chain recombines TRBV4-2 with TRBJ2-7; 11 bases map to TRBD2. The length of the CDR3 is 16 residues. Germline V lookup: CDR1 LGHNA, CDR2 YNFKEQ. V was clipped by 3 bases and J by 5 bases; unmatched bases: 9. CDR3 DNA sequence: TGTGCCAGCAGCCATAAACTAGCGGGAGCATTGAACGAGCAGTACTTC. It encodes CASSHKLAGALNEQYF.

The rearrangement uses TRBV29-1 and TRBJ1-1; D call uncertain. Germline-derived CDR1 and CDR2 are SQVTM and ANQGSEA. The germline V and J ends were trimmed by 4 bases and 1 base, with 7 bases remaining between them. The CDR3 is 12 residues long. The CDR3, as DNA: TGCAGCGTTGGCGCGGGGAACACTGAAGCTTTCTTT. It yields the protein CSVGAGNTEAFF.

V gene TRBV5-1 combines with J gene TRBJ2-6; 9 bases map to TRBD1. This CDR3 is 17 amino acids long. V shed 2 bases and J 0 bases; nucleotides not matched to a gene: 3. Per the germline V gene, CDR1 is SGHRS and CDR2 is YFSETQ. CDR3 sequence: CASSFGTGNSGANVLTF. The CDR3, as DNA: TGCGCCAGCAGCTTTGGGACAGGGAACTCTGGGGCCAACGTCCTGACTTTC.

The chain carries TRBV7-2 and TRBJ1-5; D gene uncertain. Germline lookup yields CDR1 SGHTA and CDR2 FQGNSA. This CDR3 has 15 amino acids. Between the trimmed V and J ends, which lost 5 bases and 2 bases, there was a span of 13 bases. The chain's CDR3 is CASSSLEAGNQPQHF. The CDR3 nucleotides are TGTGCCAGCAGCAGTCTTGAAGCCGGCAATCAGCCCCAGCATTTT.